These T cell receptor beta chains were read from a single sample in a study of CXCR3-negative and CXCR3-positive naive CD8 T cells. TCRdb reprocessed the 5' RACE reads and reports one entry per CDR3 protein, with no DNA. In total, the table holds tens of thousands of distinct CDR3 sequences. Material for sequencing was naive CXCR3+ CD8+ T cells from blood. All receptors derive from a human donor in good health. Some clones in this sample may be carry-over from other donors' samples. Both conserved end residues are part of each CDR3. Each record gives: V gene, J gene, CDR3 protein.

V: TRBV4-2
J: TRBJ2-7
CDR3: CASSPPGPYEQYF

V: TRBV29-1
J: TRBJ1-1
CDR3: CSVDAGNTEAFF

V: TRBV29-1
J: TRBJ1-2
CDR3: CSVALPNYGYTF

V: TRBV18
J: TRBJ2-1
CDR3: CASSPPPGDSSYNEQFF

V: TRBV7-9
J: TRBJ2-7
CDR3: CASSRRGIDERYF

V: TRBV11-2
J: TRBJ1-5
CDR3: CASSLGTRNNQPQHF

V: TRBV21-1
J: TRBJ1-3
CDR3: CASTPQGRGLGGNTIYF

V: TRBV14
J: TRBJ2-7
CDR3: CASSPLGGIGEQYF

V: TRBV18
J: TRBJ2-5
CDR3: CASSPEEWAWETQYF

V: TRBV10-2
J: TRBJ2-5
CDR3: CASSESGSGGLQETQYF

V: TRBV25-1
J: TRBJ1-1
CDR3: CASSEYGGTGTGAFF

V: TRBV29-1
J: TRBJ2-2
CDR3: CSVPRDTGELFF

V: TRBV4-1
J: TRBJ2-3
CDR3: CASSQDLMNTQYF

V: TRBV25-1
J: TRBJ1-1
CDR3: CASSTGVLNTEAFF

V: TRBV5-6
J: TRBJ2-2
CDR3: CASSLVVIPNTGELFF

V: TRBV7-6
J: TRBJ2-6
CDR3: CASSPVPSGANVLTF

V: TRBV7-9
J: TRBJ1-6
CDR3: CASSFGSAAFNSPLHF

V: TRBV11-2
J: TRBJ2-1
CDR3: CASSGTSGGLQWFF

V: TRBV7-2
J: TRBJ2-2
CDR3: CASSLGLAAPRGELFF

V: TRBV12-3/TRBV12-4
J: TRBJ1-5
CDR3: CASSSTGMSNQPQHF